This T cell receptor (beta chain) was sequenced during a study of OX40 agonist ivuxolimab in advanced cancers. For the study in its entirety: The costimulatory receptor OX40 (CD134) was targeted by ivuxolimab, a fully human IgG2 agonistic monoclonal antibody. The paper reports the monotherapy dose-escalation portion (N ≈ 50 patients) of the phase I ivuxolimab trial. Three dose-escalation patients achieved partial responses, one with hepatocellular carcinoma and two with cutaneous melanoma. Patients were allowed to have had prior anti-PD-1, anti-PD-L1 or anti-CTLA-4 therapy, and approximately 40% of the dose-escalation patients had previously received checkpoint inhibitors. A male proportion of around 81% and a mean age of approximately 58 years, ranging from about 23 to 90, were recorded for the dose-escalation cohort. Peripheral TCRbeta sequencing was intended to test whether TCR sequence diversity was altered and clonal T-cell expansion was caused by ivuxolimab. Of the roughly 52 patients in dose escalation, some 20 had hepatocellular carcinoma, some 15 had melanoma, 9 had renal cell carcinoma and 9 had head and neck cancer. Intravenous ivuxolimab was administered to patients every 2 weeks at six dose levels: 0.01, 0.1, 0.3, 1.5, 3 and 10 mg/kg. What the work shows at the level of the full study, not this receptor alone: On average, CD8+ T cells showed more expanded clones than CD4+ T cells after ivuxolimab. Which antigens the clonally expanded peripheral T cells were specific for was not determined. In the 0.1-3.0 mg/kg groups, partial responders had among the lowest normalized peripheral clonal expansion, particularly in CD8+ T cells. Low levels of normalized T-cell clonal expansion were also seen in some patients who did not respond. Clonal expansion of both CD4+ and CD8+ blood T cells was observed from baseline to week 6 at doses 0.1 to 3.0 mg/kg.

Only a few counts were recorded for this clone. The antigen it recognizes is unknown. There are no base qualities to consult, and no much larger clone falls within one base. The trim is 3 bases for V and 3 bases for J, with a gap of 9 bases between the germline ends. The CDR3 runs 13 residues from the cysteine to the phenylalanine. Here the CDR3 DNA is all that survives: 39 bases in frame from base 1. Via the germline V gene, CDR1 is SGHAT and CDR2 FQNNGV. For sequencing of the TCRbeta CDR3 region, genomic DNA was extracted from the sorted cells. The immunoSEQ Assay was used for sequencing of TCRbeta CDR3 regions. TCRdb's version of the immuneACCESS table is confined to in-frame rearrangements and falls short of the full clone set. An unresolved V gene accounts for under half of the shortfall where checked; the remainder is of unknown origin. For this sample there are tens of thousands of clones; approximately 91% appear just once. Jointly, the top ten make up roughly 25% of the sample.

Patients with a history of autoimmune disease or receiving systemic immunosuppression were excluded from the trial. Peripheral blood for TCR sequencing was drawn from every dose cohort at baseline, at cycle 4 day 1 and at cycle 7 day 1. The samples were drawn from a first-in-human, open-label, multicenter phase I dose-escalation trial of ivuxolimab. Adults with locally advanced or metastatic melanoma, renal cell, hepatocellular, or head and neck squamous cell carcinoma were enrolled in the trial. Before TCR sequencing, CD4+ T cells and CD8+ T cells were sorted from peripheral blood as separate populations.

The V and J genes are TRBV11-2 and TRBJ2-7; TRBD2 could be the D gene, as 6 bases match. This TCR came from an adult with an advanced solid tumor such as melanoma, head and neck, liver or kidney cancer. The material was CD4+ or CD8+ T cells sorted from blood, obtained in a trial of the OX40 agonist ivuxolimab. The CDR3 region reads CASSFDSGYEQYF. The nucleotide sequence reads TGTGCCAGCAGCTTCGATAGCGGCTACGAGCAGTACTTC.